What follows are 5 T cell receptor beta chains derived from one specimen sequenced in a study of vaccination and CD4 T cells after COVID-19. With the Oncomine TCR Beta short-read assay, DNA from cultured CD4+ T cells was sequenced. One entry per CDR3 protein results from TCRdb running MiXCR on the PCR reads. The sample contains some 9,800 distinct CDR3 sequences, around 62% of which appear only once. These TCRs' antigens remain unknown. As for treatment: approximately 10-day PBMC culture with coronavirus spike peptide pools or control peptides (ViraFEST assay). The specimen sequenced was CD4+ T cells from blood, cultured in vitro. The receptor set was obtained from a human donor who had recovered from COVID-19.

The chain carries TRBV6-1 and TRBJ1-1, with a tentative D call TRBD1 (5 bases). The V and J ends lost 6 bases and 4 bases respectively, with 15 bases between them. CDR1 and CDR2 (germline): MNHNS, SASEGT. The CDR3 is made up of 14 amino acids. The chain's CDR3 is CASRVPYGGTEAFF. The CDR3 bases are TGTGCCAGCAGGGTCCCTTACGGGGGCACTGAAGCTTTCTTT.

In DNA, the CDR3 is TGTGCCAGCAGATTCAACGTGCGAACTGAAGCTTTCTTT. This encodes CASRFNVRTEAFF. The rearrangement links TRBV6-1 to TRBJ1-1, with D unclear. The CDR3 is 13 residues long. V lost 6 bases, J lost 5 bases, and 13 bases lay in between. Germline-derived CDR1 and CDR2 are MNHNS and SASEGT.

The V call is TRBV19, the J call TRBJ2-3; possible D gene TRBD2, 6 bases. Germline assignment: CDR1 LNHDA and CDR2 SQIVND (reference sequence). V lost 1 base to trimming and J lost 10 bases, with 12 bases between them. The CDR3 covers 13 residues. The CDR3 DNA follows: TGTGCCAGTAGTATAGCCCCGGGAGAGGCGCAGTATTTT. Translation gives CASSIAPGEAQYF.

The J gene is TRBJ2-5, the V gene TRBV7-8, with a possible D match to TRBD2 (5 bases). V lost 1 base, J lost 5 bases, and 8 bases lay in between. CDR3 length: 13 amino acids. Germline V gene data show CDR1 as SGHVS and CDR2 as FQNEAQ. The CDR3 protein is CASSLEWRETQYF. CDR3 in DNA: TGTGCCAGCAGCTTAGAGTGGAGGGAGACCCAGTACTTC. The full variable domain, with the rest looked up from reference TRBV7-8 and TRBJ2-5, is GAGVSQSPRYKVAKRGQDVALRCDPISGHVSLFWYQQALGQGPEFLTYFQNEAQLDKSGLPSDRFFAERPEGSVSTLKIQRTQQEDSAVYLCASSLEWRETQYFGPGTRLLVL.

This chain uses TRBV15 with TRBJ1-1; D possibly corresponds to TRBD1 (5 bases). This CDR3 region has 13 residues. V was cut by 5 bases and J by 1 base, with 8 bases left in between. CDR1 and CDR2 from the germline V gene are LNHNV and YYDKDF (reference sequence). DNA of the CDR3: TGTGCCACCAGCGGGGGACCGAACACTGAAGCTTTCTTT. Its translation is CATSGGPNTEAFF.